The text below deals with one T cell receptor (beta chain). Its antigen is as yet unknown. This sample was included in a study of cytomegalovirus exposure and HLA in healthy donors. Overall study findings and caveats: Another analysis was done later, and it associated approximately 15,000 TCR beta sequences with HLA alleles at 0.05 false discovery rate. Previous analysis showed most TCR beta V segments were productive about 87% or about 30% of the time. TCR sequences were mostly rare, though some public TCRs occurred in many donors.

V lost 4 bases and J lost 0; bases outside the gene matches: 6. The CDR3 has 15 residues. The germline gives CDR1 SGHKS, CDR2 YYEKEE (reference sequence). It was with 60 Vbeta and 13 Jbeta primers that the PCR ran. Sequenced by immunoSEQ multiplex PCR; TCRdb stores in-frame clones only, minus some. This table holds some 120,000 clones, 80% found once. This receptor was taken from a man aged 25 to 40 in good health and CMV-seronegative. The J gene is TRBJ2-7, the V gene TRBV5-5; 8 bases fit TRBD1. The sequenced sample was PBMCs. In DNA form, the CDR3 reads TGTGCCAGCAGCCCGACAGGGGCCGGCTCCTACGAGCAGTACTTC. This gives the protein CASSPTGAGSYEQYF.